This TCR beta chain was profiled in a study of T cell responses to AZD1222 COVID-19 vaccine. Clones were sequenced by immunoSEQ multiplex PCR, and TCRdb holds only the in-frame ones, with some missing. The sample contains about 87,000 clones, 70% to 90% of which appear only once. CDR1 is MNHEY, CDR2 SVGAGI, per germline. The CDR3 loop spans 15 amino acids. J lost 6 bases, V lost 1 base, and 8 bases had no gene match. The sequencing here drew on peripheral blood, taken on day 0 of AZD1222 vaccination. The chain couples TRBV6-5 to TRBJ2-7, with 8 positions matching TRBD1. This sequence was found in an adult in good health. CDR3: CASSYLSQGASEQYF. CDR3 DNA: TGTGCCAGCAGTTACTTATCCCAGGGGGCGTCCGAGCAGTACTTC.